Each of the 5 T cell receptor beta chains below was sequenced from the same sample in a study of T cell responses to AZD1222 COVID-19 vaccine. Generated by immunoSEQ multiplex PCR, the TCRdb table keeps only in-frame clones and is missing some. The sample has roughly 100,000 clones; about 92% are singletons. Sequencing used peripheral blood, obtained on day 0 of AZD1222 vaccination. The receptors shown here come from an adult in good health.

The CDR3 DNA reads TGCGCCAGCAGCCAAGCGGGAGCCCTAGCTTTCGCAGATACGCAGTATTTT. It is translated as CASSQAGALAFADTQYF. V and J are TRBV4-1 and TRBJ2-3; D perhaps matches TRBD2 (6 bases). CDR3 size: 17 residues. Trimming took 1 base from V and 4 from J, leaving 18 bases between them. From germline, CDR1 is MGHRA and CDR2 YSYEKL.

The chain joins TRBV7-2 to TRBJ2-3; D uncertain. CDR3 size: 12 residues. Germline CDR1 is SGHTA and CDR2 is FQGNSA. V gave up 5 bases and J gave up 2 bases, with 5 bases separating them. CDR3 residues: CASSTTTDTQYF. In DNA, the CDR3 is TGTGCCAGCAGCACGACCACAGATACGCAGTATTTT.

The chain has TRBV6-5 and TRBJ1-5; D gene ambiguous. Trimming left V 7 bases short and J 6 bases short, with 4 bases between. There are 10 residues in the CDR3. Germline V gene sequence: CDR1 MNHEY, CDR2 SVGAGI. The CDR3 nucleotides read TGTGCCAGCAATTTTCAGCCCCAGCATTTT. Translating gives CASNFQPQHF.

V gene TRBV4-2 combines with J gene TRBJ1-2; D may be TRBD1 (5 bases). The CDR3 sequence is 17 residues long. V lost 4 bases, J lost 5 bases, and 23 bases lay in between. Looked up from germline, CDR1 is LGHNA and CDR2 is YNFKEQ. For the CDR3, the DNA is TGTGCCAGCAGCCGGGAAGAAGTACCAGGGTCACATTATGGCTACACCTTC. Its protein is CASSREEVPGSHYGYTF.

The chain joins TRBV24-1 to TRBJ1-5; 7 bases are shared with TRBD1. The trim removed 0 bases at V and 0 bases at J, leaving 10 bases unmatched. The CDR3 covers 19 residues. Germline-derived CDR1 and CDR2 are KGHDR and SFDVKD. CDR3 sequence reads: CATSDLPTGARYSNQPQHF. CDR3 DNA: TGTGCCACCAGTGATTTGCCCACAGGGGCCCGGTATAGCAATCAGCCCCAGCATTTT.